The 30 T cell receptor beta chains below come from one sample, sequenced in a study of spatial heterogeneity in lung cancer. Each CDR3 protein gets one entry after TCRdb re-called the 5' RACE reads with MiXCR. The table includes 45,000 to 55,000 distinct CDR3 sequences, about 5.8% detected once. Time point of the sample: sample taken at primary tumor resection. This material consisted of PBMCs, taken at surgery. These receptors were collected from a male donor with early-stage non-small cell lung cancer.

This CDR3 reads CASSLSYGEKVETQYF. Written as DNA, the CDR3 is TGCGCCAGCAGCCTGTCGTACGGAGAGAAGGTAGAGACCCAGTACTTC. The chain is built from TRBV5-1 and TRBJ2-5; D unresolved. Germline V gene data show CDR1 as SGHRS and CDR2 as YFSETQ. There are 16 residues in the CDR3. V was clipped by 4 bases and J by 4 bases, with 20 bases between them.

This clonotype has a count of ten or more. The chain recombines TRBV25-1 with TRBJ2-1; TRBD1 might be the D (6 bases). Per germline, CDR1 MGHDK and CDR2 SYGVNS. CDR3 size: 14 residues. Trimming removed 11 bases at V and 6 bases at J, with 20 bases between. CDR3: CALTGQGFPNEQFF. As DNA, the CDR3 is TGTGCCCTCACCGGGCAGGGGTTCCCCAATGAGCAGTTCTTC.

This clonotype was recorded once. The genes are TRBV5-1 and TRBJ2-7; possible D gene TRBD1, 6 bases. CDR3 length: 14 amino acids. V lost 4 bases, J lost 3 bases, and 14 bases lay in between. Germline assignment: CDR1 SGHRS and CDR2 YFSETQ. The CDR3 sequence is CASSTQTGVYEQYF. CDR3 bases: TGCGCCAGCAGCACTCAGACAGGAGTCTACGAGCAGTACTTC.

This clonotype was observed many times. CDR3 sequence: CASSLGGASNQPQHF. CDR3 bases: TGTGCCAGCAGCTTAGGGGGGGCCAGCAATCAGCCCCAGCATTTT. V gene TRBV7-9 combines with J gene TRBJ1-5; tentatively, D is TRBD1 (6 bases). The CDR3 is 15 amino acids. CDR1 is SEHNR and CDR2 is FQNEAQ in the germline V gene (reference sequence). V lost 1 base and J lost 1, with 8 bases in between. The complete variable domain, with remaining parts taken from reference TRBV7-9 and TRBJ1-5, reads DTGVSQNPRHKITKRGQNVTFRCDPISEHNRLYWYRQTLGQGPEFLTYFQNEAQLEKSRLLSDRFSAERPKGSFSTLEIQRTEQGDSAMYLCASSLGGASNQPQHFGDGTRLSIL.

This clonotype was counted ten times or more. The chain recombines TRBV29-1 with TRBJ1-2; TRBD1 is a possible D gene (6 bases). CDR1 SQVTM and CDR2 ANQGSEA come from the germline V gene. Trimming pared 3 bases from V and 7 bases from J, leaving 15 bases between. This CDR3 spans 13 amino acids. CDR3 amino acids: CSVDERAGVGYTF. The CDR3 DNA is TGCAGCGTTGATGAGAGGGCAGGGGTTGGCTACACCTTC.

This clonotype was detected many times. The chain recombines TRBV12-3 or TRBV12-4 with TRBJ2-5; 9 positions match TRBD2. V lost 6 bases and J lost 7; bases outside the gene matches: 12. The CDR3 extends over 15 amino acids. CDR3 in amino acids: CASSNTLAGEGTQYF. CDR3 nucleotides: TGTGCCAGCAGCAATACCTTAGCGGGAGAGGGGACCCAGTACTTC.

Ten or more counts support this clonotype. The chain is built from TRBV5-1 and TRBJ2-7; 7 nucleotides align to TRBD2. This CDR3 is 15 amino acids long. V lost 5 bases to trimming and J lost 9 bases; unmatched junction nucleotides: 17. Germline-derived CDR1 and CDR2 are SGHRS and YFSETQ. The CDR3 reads CASRTSGTNVAGQYF. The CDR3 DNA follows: TGCGCCAGCAGGACATCCGGGACTAATGTAGCCGGGCAGTACTTC.

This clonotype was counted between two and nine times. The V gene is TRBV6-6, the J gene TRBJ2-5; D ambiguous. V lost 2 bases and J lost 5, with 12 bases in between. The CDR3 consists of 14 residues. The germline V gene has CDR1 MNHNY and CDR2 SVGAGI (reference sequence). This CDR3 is CASSYPDGLETQYF. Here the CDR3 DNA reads TGTGCCAGCAGTTACCCGGACGGGTTGGAGACCCAGTACTTC.

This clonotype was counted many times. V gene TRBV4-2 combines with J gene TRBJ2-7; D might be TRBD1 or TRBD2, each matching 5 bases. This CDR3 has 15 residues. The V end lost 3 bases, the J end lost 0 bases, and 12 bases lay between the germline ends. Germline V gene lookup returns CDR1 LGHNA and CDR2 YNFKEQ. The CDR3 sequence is CASSQGRSSSYEQYF. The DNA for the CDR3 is TGTGCCAGCAGCCAGGGACGCTCGAGCTCCTACGAGCAGTACTTC.

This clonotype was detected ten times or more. CDR3 in amino acids: CASSLAGQADQPQHF. The CDR3, as DNA: TGTGCCAGCAGCTTAGCCGGACAGGCTGATCAGCCCCAGCATTTT. The V call is TRBV7-2, the J call TRBJ1-5; 7 nucleotides agree with TRBD1. V dropped 0 bases and J dropped 5; count of bases not matched to a gene: 4. This CDR3 contains 15 residues. Germline V gene sequence: CDR1 SGHTA, CDR2 FQGNSA.

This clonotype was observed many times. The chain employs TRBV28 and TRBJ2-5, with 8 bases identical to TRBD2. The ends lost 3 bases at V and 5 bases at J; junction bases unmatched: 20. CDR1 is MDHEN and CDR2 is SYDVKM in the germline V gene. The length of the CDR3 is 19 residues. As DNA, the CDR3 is TGTGCCAGCAGTTTCCGCGCCTTCCGTGGCGGGAGGAGGGCGGAGACCCAGTACTTC. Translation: CASSFRAFRGGRRAETQYF.

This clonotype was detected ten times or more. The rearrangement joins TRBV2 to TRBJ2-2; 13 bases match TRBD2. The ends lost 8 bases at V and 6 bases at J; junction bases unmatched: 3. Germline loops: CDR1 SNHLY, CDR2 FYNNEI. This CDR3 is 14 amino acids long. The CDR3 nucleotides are TGTGCCAGCGTAGGACTAGCGGGAGCCGGGGAGCTGTTTTTT. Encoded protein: CASVGLAGAGELFF.

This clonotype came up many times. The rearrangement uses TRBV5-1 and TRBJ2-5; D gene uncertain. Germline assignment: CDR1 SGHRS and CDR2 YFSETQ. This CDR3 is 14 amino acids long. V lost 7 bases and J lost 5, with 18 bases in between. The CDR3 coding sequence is TGCGCCAGCGCCCCCGCGGACGCGTCGGAGACCCAGTACTTC. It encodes CASAPADASETQYF.

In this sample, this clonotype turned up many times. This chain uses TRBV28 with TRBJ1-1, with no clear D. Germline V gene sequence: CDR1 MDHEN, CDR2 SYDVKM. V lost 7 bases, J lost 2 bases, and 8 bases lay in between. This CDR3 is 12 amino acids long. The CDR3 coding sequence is TGTGCCAGCATAGGGCCTAACACTGAAGCTTTCTTT. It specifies CASIGPNTEAFF.

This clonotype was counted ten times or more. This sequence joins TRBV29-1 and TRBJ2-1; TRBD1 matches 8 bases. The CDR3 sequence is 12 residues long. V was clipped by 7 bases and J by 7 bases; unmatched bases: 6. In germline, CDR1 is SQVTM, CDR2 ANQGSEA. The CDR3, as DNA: TGCAGCGGCGACAGGGGTACGAATGAGCAGTTCTTC. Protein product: CSGDRGTNEQFF.

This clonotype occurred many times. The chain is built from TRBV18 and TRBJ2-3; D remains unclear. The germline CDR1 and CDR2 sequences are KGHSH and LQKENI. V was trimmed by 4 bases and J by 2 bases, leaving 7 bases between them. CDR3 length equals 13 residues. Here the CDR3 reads CASSQSNTDTQYF. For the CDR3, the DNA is TGTGCCAGCTCACAGTCAAACACAGATACGCAGTATTTT.

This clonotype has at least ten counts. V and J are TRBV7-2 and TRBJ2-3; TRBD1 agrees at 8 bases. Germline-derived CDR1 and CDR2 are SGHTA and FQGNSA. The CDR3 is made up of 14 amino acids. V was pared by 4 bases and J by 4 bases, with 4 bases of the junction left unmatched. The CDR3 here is CASSYYRGADTQYF. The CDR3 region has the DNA TGTGCCAGCAGCTACTACAGGGGGGCAGATACGCAGTATTTT.

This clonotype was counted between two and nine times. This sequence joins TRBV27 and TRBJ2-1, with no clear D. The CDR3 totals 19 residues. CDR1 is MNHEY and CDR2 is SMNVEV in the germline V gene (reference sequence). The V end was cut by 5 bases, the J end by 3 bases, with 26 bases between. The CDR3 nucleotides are TGTGCCAGCAGTCCTCGGCGGTATTCCGACTCACCTAACTACAATGAGCAGTTCTTC. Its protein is CASSPRRYSDSPNYNEQFF.

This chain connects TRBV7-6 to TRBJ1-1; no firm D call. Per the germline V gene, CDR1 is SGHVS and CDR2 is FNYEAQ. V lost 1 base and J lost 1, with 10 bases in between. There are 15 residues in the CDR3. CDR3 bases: TGTGCCAGCAGCTTAGTTAGTTTAAGGAACACTGAAGCTTTCTTT. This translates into CASSLVSLRNTEAFF. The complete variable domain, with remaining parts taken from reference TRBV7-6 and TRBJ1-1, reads GAGVSQSPRYKVTKRGQDVALRCDPISGHVSLYWYRQALGQGPEFLTYFNYEAQQDKSGLPNDRFSAERPEGSISTLTIQRTEQRDSAMYRCASSLVSLRNTEAFFGQGTRLTVV.

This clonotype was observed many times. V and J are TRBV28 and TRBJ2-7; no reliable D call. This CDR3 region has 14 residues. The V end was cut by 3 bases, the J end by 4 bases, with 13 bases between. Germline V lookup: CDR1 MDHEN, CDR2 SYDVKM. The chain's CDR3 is CASSFRGLGYEQYF. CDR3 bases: TGTGCCAGCAGTTTTAGAGGATTGGGATACGAGCAGTACTTC.

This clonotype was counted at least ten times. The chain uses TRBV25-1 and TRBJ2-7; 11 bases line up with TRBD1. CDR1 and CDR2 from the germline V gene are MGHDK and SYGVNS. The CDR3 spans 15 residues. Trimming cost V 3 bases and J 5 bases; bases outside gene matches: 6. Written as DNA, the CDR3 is TGTGCCAGCAGTGATACGGACAGGGGGCTGGACGAGCAGTACTTC. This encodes CASSDTDRGLDEQYF.

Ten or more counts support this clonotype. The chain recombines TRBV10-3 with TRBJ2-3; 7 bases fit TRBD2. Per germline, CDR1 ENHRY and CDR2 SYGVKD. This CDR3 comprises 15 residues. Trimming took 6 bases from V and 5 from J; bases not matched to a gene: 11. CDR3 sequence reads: CAISLASGGLDTQYF. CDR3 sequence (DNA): TGTGCCATCAGCTTGGCTAGCGGCGGGCTAGATACGCAGTATTTT.

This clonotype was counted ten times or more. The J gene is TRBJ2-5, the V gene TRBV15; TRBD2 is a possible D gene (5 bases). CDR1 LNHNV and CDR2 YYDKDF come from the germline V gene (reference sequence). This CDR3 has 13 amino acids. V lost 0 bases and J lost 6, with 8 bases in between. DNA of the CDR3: TGTGCCACCAGCAGAGATAGGAGGAAGACCCAGTACTTC. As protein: CATSRDRRKTQYF.

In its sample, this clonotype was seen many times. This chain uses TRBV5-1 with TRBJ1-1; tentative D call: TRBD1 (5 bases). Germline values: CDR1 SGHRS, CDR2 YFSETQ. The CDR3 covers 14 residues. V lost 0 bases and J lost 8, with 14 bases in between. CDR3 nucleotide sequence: TGCGCCAGCAGCTTGGAAAGGGGCGCGATCGAAGCTTTCTTT. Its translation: CASSLERGAIEAFF.

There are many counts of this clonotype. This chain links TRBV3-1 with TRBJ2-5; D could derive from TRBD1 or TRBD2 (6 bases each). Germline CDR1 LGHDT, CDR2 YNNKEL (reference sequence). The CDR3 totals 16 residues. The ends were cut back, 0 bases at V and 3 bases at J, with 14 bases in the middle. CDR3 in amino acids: CASSQDPRGREETQYF. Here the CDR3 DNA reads TGTGCCAGCAGCCAAGATCCCCGGGGGCGCGAAGAGACCCAGTACTTC.

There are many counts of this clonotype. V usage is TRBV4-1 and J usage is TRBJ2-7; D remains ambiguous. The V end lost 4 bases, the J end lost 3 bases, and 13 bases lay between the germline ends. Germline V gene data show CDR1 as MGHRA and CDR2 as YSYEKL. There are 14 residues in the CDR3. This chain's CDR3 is CASSLRTADYEQYF. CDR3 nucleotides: TGCGCCAGCAGCCTTCGAACCGCTGACTACGAGCAGTACTTC.

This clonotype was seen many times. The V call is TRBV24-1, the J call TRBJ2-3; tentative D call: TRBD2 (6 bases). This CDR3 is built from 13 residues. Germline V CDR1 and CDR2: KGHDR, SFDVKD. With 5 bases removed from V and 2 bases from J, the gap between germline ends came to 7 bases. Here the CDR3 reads CATSVAVTDTQYF. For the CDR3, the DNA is TGTGCCACCAGTGTAGCGGTCACAGATACGCAGTATTTT.

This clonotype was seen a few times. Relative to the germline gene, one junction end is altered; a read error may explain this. The CDR3, as DNA: TGTGCCAGCAGCTTGGCCGTCAAAATGGCACAGTCTTCCCTCTTC. Protein sequence: CASSLAVKMAQSSLF. The chain recombines TRBV5-6 with TRBJ2-4; no reliable D call. CDR1 SGHDT and CDR2 YYEEEE come from the germline V gene. The CDR3 extends over 15 amino acids.

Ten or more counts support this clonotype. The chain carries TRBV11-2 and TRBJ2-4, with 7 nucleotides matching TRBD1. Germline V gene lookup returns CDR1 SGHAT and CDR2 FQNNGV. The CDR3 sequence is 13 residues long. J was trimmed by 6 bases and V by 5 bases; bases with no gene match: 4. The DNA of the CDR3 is TGTGCCAGCAGCGACAGGGTGCGAAACATTCAGTACTTC. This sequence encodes CASSDRVRNIQYF.

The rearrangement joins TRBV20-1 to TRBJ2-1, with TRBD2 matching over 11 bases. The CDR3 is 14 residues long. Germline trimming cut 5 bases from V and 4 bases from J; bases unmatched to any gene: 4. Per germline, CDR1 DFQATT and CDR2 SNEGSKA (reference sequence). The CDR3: CSASGLAGYNEQFF. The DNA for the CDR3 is TGCAGTGCTTCCGGACTAGCGGGTTACAATGAGCAGTTCTTC.